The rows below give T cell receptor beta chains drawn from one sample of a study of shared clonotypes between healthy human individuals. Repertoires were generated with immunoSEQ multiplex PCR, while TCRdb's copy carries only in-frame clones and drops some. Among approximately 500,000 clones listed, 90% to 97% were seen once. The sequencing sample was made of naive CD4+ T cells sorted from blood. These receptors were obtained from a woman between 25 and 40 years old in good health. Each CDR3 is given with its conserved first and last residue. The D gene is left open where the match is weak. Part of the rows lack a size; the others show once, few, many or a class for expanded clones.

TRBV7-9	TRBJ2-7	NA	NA	TGTGCCAGCAGCTACCCCAGAGGAGAGCTCTACGAGCAGTACTTC	CASSYPRGELYEQYF
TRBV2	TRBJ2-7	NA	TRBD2	TGTGCCAGCAGTCCCAGGGGACTAGCGGGATATATCAGCGAGCAGTACTTC	CASSPRGLAGYISEQYF
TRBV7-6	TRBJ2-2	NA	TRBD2	TGTGCCAGCACCGTTTCCGGACTAGCAGGGCCCGGGGAGCTGTTTTTT	CASTVSGLAGPGELFF
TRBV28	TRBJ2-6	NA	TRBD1	TGTGCCAGCAGCAGGGACAGGGGGATCTCTGGGGCCAACGTCCTGACTTTC	CASSRDRGISGANVLTF
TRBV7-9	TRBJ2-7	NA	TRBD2	TGTGCCAGCAGCCCGAGGACTAGCGGGAGTAGCTCCTACGAGCAGTACTTC	CASSPRTSGSSSYEQYF
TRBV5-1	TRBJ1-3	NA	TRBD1	TGCGCCAGCAGGCCGGACAGGACCACTGGAAACACCATATATTTT	CASRPDRTTGNTIYF
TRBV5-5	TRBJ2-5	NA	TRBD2	TGTGCCAGCAGCTTGAATTCCCTGGTAGCGGGAGGTTTGACCCAGTACTTC	CASSLNSLVAGGLTQYF
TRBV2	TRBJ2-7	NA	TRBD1	TGTGCCAGCAGTTCCGGGGACAGACTGATTTACGAGCAGTACTTC	CASSSGDRLIYEQYF
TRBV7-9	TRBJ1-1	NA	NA	TGTGCCAGCAGCTACGGGGCCCGTTCGGTGGAAGCTTTCTTT	CASSYGARSVEAFF
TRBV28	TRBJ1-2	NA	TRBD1	TGTGCCAGCAGTCCGGACAGGGTCGCCTATGGCTACACCTTC	CASSPDRVAYGYTF
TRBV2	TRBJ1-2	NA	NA	TGTGCCAGCAGTGAACGCAGGGTCGATGGCTACACCTTC	CASSERRVDGYTF
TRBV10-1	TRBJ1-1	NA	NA	TGCGCCAGCAGTGATGGGGGGATGTACACTGAAGCTTTCTTT	CASSDGGMYTEAFF
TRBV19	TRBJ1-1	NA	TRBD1	TGTGCCAGTTGCAGTGACCGGGACAGGGCGAACACTGAAGCTTTCTTT	CASCSDRDRANTEAFF
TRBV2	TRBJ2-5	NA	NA	TGTGCCAGCAGAGCCGACAGGCGACCCCAAGAGACCCAGTACTTC	CASRADRRPQETQYF
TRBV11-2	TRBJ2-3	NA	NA	TGTGCCAGCAGCTTATTACTAGTCCGAAGCACAGATACGCAGTATTTT	CASSLLLVRSTDTQYF
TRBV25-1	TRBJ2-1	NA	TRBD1	TGTGCCAGCAGCGAACCCGGGACAGCAGACAATGAGCAGTTCTTC	CASSEPGTADNEQFF
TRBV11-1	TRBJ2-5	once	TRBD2	TGTGCCAGCAACCCCAGACTAGCGGGAGAGACCCAGTACTTC	CASNPRLAGETQYF
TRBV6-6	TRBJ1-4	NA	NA	TGTGCCAGCAGTTCTGACAATTATGAAAAACTGTTTTTT	CASSSDNYEKLFF
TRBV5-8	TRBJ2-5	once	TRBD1	TGTGCCAGCAGCTTACCGACAGGGGGCACGGAGACCCAGTACTTC	CASSLPTGGTETQYF
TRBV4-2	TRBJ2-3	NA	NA	TGTGCCAGCAGCCAAGAGATGAAGACAGATACGCAGTATTTT	CASSQEMKTDTQYF
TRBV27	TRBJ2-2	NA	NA	TGTGCCAGCAGTTCCACCGGGGAGCTGTTTTTT	CASSSTGELFF
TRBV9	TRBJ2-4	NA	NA	TGTGCCAGCAGCCCCCCCTTACTGGTTTGGAACATTCAGTACTTC	CASSPPLLVWNIQYF
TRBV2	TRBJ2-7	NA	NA	TGTGCCAGCAGTTCTAGGGTAGGGGCTGGAGAGCAGTACTTC	CASSSRVGAGEQYF
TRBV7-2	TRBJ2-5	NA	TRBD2	TGTGCCAGCAGCTGGGCGGCTAGCGGGAGGGAGACCCAGTACTTC	CASSWAASGRETQYF
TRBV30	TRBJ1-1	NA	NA	TGTGCCTGGGGTCACATGGAGAACACTGAAGCTTTCTTT	CAWGHMENTEAFF
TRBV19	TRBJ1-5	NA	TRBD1	TGTGCCAGTAGATCCGGGACAGGGATAAATCAGCCCCAGCATTTT	CASRSGTGINQPQHF
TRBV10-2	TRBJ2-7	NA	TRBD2	TGCGCCAGCAGATTAGAGCGGGGCGAGCAGTACTTC	CASRLERGEQYF
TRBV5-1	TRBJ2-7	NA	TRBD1	TGCGCCAGCAGCCTTGGCGGGGACAGGGCATCCTACGAGCAGTACTTC	CASSLGGDRASYEQYF
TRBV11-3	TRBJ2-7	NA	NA	TGTGCCAGCAGCCCTAGCCCGGGAGCTTCCTACGAGCAGTACTTC	CASSPSPGASYEQYF
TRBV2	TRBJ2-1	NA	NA	TGTGACGTCCGGAGCTCCTACAATGAGCAGTTCTTC	CDVRSSYNEQFF
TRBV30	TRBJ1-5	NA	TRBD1	TGTGCCTGGAGTGTACCAGGGGGCGAGAGCAATCAGCCCCAGCATTTT	CAWSVPGGESNQPQHF
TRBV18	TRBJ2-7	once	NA	TGTGCCAGCTCTCTCAATGGGGACCTCTCCTACGAGCAGTACTTC	CASSLNGDLSYEQYF
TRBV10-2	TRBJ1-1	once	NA	TGCGCCAGCAGTGCCACCGGGACGGTCAACACTGAAGCTTTCTTT	CASSATGTVNTEAFF
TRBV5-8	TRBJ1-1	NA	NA	TGTGCCAGCAGCCTACAGCCAGTAGTGAACACTGAAGCTTTCTTT	CASSLQPVVNTEAFF
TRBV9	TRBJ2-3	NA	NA	TGTGCCAGCAGCGTACAAGGGGGGGATACGCAGTATTTT	CASSVQGGDTQYF
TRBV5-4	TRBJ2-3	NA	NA	TGTGCCAGCAGCTCGGGGGTCTCTCGTACAGATACGCAGTATTTT	CASSSGVSRTDTQYF
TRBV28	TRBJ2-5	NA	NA	TGTGCCAGCAGCCGCAAAACAGGGATACCAGAGACCCAGTACTTC	CASSRKTGIPETQYF
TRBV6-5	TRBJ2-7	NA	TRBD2	TGTGCCAGCAGTAGGGGACTAGCGGACTACGAGCAGTACTTC	CASSRGLADYEQYF
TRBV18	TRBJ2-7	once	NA	TGTGCCAGCTCACAGGGGGACGAGCAGTACTTC	CASSQGDEQYF
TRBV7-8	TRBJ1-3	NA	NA	TGTGCCAGCAGCTTCCGGCCCATGACACAAGGGAGTGGAAACACCATATATTTT	CASSFRPMTQGSGNTIYF
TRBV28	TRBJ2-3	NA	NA	TGTGCCAGCAGTTTAGGTGAAGATACGCAGTATTTT	CASSLGEDTQYF
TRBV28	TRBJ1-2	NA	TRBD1	TGTGCCAGCAGTGGGAGGGGGCCCCTCAACTATGGCTACACCTTC	CASSGRGPLNYGYTF
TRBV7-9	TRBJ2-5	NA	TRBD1	TGTGCCAGCAGCTTAGTGGGACAGATAAAACAAGAGACCCAGTACTTC	CASSLVGQIKQETQYF
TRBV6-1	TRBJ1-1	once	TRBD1	TGTGCCAGCAGCATCGGGACAGCGAACACTGAAGCTTTCTTT	CASSIGTANTEAFF
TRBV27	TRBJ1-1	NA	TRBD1	TGTGCCAGCAGTTCCCGGACAGGGCTAAGCGGCACTGAAGCTTTCTTT	CASSSRTGLSGTEAFF
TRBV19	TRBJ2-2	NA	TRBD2	TGTGCCAGTAGGCTTAGCGGGAATCCAGCCGGGGAGCTGTTTTTT	CASRLSGNPAGELFF